This TCR beta chain stems from a study of CD8 T cells in Susac syndrome. Study outcomes and limitations: The study admitted that it had a relatively small number of individuals in its TCR sequencing and HLA analysis.

The V end lost 6 bases, the J end lost 8 bases, and 13 bases lay between the germline ends. The CDR3 has 12 amino acids. From germline, CDR1 is MGHDK and CDR2 SYGVNS. As regards this clonotype: Its antigen is not known.

CD8+ and CD4+ T cells from blood underwent TCR beta sequencing, which was carried out in a high-throughput format. Negative magnetic isolation gave CD8+ and CD4+ cells; FACS enriched CD8+ TEMRA. The RNA input was roughly 0.45 to 1 ug, and it was reverse transcribed with random hexamers. A multiplex approach, immunoSEQ multiplex PCR, amplified TCR beta CDR3 across 54 Vbeta and 13 Jbeta. TCRdb passed the immunoSEQ multiplex PCR reads through MiXCR, listing each CDR3 protein once. The sample shows roughly 400,000 distinct CDR3 sequences, more than 70% of them seen only once. The rearrangement uses TRBV25-1 and TRBJ1-2; no clear D gene. The specimen sequenced was CD8+ T cells from PBMCs. The receptor was derived from a human donor with multiple sclerosis. DNA for the CDR3: TGTGCCAGCAGGGCGGGCGGGGAAGGCTACACCTTC. It specifies CASRAGGEGYTF.